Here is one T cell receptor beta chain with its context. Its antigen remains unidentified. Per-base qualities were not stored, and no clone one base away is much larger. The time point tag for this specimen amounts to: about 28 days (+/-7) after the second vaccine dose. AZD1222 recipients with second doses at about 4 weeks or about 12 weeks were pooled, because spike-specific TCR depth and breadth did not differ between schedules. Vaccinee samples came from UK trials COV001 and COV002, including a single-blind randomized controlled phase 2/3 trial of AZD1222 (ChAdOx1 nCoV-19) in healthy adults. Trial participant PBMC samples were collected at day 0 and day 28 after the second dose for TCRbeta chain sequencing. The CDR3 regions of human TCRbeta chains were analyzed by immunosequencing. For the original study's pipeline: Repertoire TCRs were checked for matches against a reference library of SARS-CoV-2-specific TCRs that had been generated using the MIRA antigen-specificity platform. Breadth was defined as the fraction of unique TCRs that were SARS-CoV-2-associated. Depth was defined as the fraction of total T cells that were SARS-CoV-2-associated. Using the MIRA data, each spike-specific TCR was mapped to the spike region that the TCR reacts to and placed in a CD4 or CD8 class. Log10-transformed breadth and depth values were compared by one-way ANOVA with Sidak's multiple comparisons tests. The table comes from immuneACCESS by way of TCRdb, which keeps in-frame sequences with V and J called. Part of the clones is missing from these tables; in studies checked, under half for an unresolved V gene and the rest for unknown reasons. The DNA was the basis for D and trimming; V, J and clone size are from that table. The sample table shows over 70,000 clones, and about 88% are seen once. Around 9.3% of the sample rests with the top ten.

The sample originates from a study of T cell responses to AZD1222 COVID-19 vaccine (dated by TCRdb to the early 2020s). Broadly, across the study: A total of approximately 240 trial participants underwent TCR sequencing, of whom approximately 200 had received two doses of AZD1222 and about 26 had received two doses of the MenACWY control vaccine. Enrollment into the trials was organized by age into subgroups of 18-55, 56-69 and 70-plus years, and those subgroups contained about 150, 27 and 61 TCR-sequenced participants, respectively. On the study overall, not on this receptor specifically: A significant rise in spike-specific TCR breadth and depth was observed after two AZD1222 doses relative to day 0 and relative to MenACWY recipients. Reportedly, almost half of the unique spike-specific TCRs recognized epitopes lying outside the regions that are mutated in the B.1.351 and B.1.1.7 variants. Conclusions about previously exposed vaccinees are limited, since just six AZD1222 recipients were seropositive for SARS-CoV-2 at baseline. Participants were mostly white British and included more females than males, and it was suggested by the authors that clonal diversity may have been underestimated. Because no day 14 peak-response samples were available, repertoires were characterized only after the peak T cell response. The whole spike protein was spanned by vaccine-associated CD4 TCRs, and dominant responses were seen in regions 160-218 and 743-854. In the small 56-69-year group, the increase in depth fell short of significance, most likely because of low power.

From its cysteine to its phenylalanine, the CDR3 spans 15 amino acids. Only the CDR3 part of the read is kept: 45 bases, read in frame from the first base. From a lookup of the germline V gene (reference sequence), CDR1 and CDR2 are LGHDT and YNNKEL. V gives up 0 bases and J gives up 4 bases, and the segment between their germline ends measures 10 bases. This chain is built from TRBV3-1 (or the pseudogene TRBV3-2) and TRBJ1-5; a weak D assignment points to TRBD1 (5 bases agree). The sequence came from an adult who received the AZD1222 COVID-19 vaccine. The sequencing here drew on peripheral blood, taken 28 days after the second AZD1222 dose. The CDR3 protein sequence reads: CASSQDRGGNQPQHF. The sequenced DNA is TGTGCCAGCAGCCAAGATCGGGGGGGAAATCAGCCCCAGCATTTT.